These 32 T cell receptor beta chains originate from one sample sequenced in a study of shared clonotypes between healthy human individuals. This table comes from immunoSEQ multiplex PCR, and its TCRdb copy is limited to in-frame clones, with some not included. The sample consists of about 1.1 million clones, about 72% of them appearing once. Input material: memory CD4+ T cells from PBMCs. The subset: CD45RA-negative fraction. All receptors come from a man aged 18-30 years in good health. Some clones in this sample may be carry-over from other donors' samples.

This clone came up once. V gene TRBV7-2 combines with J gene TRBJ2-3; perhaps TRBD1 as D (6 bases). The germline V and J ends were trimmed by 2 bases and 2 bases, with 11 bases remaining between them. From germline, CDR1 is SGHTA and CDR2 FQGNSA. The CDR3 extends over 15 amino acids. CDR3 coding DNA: TGTGCCAGCAGCTTACAACAGGGTGTCACAGATACGCAGTATTTT. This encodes CASSLQQGVTDTQYF.

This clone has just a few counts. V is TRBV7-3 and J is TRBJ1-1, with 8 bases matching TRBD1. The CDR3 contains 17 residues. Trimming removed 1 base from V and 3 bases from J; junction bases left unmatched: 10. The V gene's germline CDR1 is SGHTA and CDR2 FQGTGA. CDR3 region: CASSLMPGQGGDTEAFF. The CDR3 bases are TGTGCCAGCAGCTTAATGCCCGGACAGGGAGGTGACACTGAAGCTTTCTTT.

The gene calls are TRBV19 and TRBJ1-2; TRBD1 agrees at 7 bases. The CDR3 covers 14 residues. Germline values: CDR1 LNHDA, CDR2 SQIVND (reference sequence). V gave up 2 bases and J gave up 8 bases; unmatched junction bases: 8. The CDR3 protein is CASSIQTGSYGYTF. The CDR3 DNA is TGTGCCAGTAGTATACAGACAGGGAGCTACGGCTACACCTTC. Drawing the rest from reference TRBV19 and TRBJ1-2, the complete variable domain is DGGITQSPKYLFRKEGQNVTLSCEQNLNHDAMYWYRQDPGQGLRLIYYSQIVNDFQKGDIAEGYSVSREKKESFPLTVTSAQKNPTAFYLCASSIQTGSYGYTFGSGTRLTVV.

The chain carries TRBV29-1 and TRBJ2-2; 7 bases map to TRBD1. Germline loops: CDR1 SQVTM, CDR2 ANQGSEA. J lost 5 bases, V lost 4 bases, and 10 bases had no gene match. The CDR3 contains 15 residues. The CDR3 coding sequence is TGCAGCGTTGGGTTTTTTACAGGGGCAACCGGGGAGCTGTTTTTT. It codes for CSVGFFTGATGELFF.

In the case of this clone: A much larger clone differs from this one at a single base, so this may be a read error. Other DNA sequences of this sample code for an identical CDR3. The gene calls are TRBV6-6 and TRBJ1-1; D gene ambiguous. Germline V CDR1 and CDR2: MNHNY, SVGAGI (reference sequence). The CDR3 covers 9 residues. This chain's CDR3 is CASSSEAFF. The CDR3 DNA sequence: TGTGCCAGCAGTTCTGAAGCCTTCTTT.

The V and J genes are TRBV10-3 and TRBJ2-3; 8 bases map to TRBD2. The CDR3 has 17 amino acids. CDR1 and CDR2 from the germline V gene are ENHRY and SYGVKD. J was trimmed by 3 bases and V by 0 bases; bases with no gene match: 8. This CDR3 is CAISESGAGGGTDTQYF. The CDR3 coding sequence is TGTGCCATCAGTGAGTCGGGGGCGGGAGGAGGTACAGATACGCAGTATTTT.

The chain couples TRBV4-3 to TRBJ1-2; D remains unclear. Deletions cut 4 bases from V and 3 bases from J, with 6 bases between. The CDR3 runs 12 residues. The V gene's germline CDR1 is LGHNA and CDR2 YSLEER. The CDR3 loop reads CASSPDHYGYTF. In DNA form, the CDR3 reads TGCGCCAGCAGCCCGGACCACTATGGCTACACCTTC.

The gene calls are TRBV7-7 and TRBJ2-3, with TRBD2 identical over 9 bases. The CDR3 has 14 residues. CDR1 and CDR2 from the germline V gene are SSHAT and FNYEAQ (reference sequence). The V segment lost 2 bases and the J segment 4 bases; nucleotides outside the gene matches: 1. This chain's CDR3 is CASSLQREADTQYF. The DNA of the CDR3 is TGTGCCAGCAGCTTACAGCGGGAGGCAGATACGCAGTATTTT.

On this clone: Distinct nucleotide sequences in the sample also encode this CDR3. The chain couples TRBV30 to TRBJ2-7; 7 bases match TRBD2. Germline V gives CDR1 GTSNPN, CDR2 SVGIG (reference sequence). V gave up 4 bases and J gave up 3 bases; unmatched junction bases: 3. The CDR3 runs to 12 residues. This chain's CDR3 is CAWTSGYYEQYF. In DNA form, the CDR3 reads TGTGCCTGGACTAGCGGTTACTACGAGCAGTACTTC.

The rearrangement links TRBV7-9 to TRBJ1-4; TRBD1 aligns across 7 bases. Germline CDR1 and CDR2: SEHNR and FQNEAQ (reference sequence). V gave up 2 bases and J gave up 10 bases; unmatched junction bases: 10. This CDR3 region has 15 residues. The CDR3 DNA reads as TGTGCCAGCAGCTTAATCCAAACAGGGGAAGGAAAACTGTTTTTT. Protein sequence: CASSLIQTGEGKLFF.

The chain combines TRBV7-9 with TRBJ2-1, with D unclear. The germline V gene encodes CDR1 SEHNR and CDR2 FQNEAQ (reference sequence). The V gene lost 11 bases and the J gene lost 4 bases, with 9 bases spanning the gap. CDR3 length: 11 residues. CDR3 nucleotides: TGTGCCGGTATGGGGTACAATGAGCAGTTCTTC. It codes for CAGMGYNEQFF.

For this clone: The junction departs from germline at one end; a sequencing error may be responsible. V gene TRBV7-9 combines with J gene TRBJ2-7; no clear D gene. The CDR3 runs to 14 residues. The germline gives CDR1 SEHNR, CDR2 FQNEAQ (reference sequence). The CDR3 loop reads CASSPTRTSYEQYF. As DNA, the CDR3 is TGCGCCAGCAGCCCGACACGAACTTCCTACGAGCAGTACTTC.

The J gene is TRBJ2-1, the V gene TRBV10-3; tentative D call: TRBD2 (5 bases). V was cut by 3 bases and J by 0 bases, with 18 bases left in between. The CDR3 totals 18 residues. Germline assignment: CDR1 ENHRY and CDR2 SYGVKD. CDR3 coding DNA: TGTGCCATCAGTGACCGTTCCGGAGAAAGCGGCTCCTACAATGAGCAGTTCTTC. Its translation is CAISDRSGESGSYNEQFF.

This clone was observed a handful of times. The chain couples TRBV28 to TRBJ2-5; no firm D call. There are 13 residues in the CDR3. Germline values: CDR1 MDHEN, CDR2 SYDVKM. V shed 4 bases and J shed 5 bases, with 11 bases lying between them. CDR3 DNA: TGTGCCAGCAGTTCGCCTCCAGTTGAGACCCAGTACTTC. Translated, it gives CASSSPPVETQYF.

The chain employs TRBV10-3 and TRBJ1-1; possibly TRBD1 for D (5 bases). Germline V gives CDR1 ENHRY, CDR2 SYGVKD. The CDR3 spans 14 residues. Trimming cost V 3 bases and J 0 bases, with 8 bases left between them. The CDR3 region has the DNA TGTGCCATCAGTGAAGGGGTATTGAACACTGAAGCTTTCTTT. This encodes CAISEGVLNTEAFF.

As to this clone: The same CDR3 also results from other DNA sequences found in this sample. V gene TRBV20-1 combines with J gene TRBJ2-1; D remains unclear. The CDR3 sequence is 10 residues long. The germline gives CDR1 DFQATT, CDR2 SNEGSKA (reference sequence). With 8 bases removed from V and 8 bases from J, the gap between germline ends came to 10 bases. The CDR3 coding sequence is TGCAGTCCGCGACGCGATGAGCAGTTCTTC. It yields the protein CSPRRDEQFF.

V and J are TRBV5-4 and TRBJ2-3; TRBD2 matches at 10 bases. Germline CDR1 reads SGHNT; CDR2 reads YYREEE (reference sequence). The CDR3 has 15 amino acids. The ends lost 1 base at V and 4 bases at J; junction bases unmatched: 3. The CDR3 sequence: CASSLSGTSADTQYF. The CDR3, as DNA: TGTGCCAGCAGCTTGTCCGGGACTAGCGCAGATACGCAGTATTTT. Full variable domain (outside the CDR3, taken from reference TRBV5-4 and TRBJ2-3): ETGVTQSPTHLIKTRGQQVTLRCSSQSGHNTVSWYQQALGQGPQFIFQYYREEENGRGNFPPRFSGLQFPNYSSELNVNALELDDSALYLCASSLSGTSADTQYFGPGTRLTVL.

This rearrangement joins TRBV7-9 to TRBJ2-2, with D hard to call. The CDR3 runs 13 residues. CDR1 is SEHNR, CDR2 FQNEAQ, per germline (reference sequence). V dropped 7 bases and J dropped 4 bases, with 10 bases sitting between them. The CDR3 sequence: CASINQVTGELFF. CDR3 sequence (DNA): TGTGCCAGCATCAATCAGGTCACCGGGGAGCTGTTTTTT.

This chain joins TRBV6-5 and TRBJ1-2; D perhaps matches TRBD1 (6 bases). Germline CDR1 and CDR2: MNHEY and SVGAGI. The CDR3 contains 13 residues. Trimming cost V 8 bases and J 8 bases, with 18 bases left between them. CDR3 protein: CASFGGQPGGYTF. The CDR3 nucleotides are TGTGCCAGCTTCGGGGGACAACCGGGAGGCTACACCTTC.

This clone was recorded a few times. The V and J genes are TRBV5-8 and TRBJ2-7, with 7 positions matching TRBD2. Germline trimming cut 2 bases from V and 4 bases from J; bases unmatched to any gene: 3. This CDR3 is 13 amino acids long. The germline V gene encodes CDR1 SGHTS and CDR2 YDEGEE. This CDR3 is CASSFRREYEQYF. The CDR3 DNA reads TGTGCCAGCAGCTTTAGGCGGGAGTACGAGCAGTACTTC.

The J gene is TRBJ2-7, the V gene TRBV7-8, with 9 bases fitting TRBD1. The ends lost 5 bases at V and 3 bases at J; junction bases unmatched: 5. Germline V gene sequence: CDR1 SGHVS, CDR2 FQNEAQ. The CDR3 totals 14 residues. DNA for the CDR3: TGTGCCAGCAGCATGCCGGGACAGGGCTACGAGCAGTACTTC. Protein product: CASSMPGQGYEQYF.

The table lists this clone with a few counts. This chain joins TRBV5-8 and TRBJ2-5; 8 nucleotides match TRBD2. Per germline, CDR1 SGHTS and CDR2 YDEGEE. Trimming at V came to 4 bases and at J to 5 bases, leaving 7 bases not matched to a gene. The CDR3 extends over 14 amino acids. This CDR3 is CASSNGRAGETQYF. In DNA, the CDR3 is TGTGCCAGCAGCAACGGGAGGGCCGGTGAGACCCAGTACTTC.

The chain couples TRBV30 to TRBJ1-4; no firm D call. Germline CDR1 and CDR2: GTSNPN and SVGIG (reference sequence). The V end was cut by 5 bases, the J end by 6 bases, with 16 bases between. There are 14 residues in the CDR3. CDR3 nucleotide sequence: TGTGCCTGGCCGCGGACGGATGGGGATGAAAAACTGTTTTTT. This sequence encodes CAWPRTDGDEKLFF.

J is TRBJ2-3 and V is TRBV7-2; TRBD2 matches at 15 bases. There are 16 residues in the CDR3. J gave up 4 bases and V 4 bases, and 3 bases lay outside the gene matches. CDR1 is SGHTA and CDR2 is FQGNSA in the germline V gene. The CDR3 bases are TGTGCCAGCAGCTCTGGACTAGCGGGAGGGCCAGATACGCAGTATTTT. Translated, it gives CASSSGLAGGPDTQYF. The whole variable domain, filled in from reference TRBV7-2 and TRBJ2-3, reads GAGVSQSPSNKVTEKGKDVELRCDPISGHTALYWYRQSLGQGLEFLIYFQGNSAPDKSGLPSDRFSAERTGGSVSTLTIQRTQQEDSAVYLCASSSGLAGGPDTQYFGPGTRLTVL.

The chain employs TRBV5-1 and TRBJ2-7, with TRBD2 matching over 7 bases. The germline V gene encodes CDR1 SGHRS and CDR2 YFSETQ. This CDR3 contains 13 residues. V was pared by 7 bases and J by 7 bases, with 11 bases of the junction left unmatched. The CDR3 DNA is TGCGCCAGCGGGCGGGAGTCATTCGGTGAGCAGTACTTC. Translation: CASGRESFGEQYF.

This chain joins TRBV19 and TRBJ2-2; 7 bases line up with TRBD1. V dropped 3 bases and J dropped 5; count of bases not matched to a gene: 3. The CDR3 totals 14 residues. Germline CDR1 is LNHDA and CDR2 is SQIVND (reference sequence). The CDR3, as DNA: TGTGCCAGTAGTATGGGCAGGGGGACCGGGGAGCTGTTTTTT. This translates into CASSMGRGTGELFF.

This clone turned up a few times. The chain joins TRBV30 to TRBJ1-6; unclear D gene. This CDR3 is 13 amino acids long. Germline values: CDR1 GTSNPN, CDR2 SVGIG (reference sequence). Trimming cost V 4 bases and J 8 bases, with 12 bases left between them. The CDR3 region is CAWNLAVHSPLHF. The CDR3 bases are TGTGCCTGGAATTTGGCAGTACATTCACCCCTCCACTTT.

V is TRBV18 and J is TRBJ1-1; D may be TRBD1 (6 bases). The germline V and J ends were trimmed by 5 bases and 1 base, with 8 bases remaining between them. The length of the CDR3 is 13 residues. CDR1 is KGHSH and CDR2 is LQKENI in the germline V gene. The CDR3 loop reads CASSKGENTEAFF. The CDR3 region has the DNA TGTGCCAGCTCAAAGGGGGAGAACACTGAAGCTTTCTTT.

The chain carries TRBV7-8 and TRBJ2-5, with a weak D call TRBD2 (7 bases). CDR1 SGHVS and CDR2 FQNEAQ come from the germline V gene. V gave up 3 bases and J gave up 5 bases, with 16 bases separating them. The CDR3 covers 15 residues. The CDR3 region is CASSFGPQGGETQYF. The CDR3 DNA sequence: TGTGCCAGCAGCTTTGGACCACAGGGAGGGGAGACCCAGTACTTC.

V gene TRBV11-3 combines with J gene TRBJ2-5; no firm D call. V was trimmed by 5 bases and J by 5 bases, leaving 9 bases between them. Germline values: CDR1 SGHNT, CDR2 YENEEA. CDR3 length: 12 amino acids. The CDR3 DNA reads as TGTGCCAGCAGCAGGGATGGGGAGACCCAGTACTTC. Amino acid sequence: CASSRDGETQYF. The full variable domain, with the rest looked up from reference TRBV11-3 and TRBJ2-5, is EAGVVQSPRYKIIEKKQPVAFWCNPISGHNTLYWYLQNLGQGPELLIRYENEEAVDDSQLPKDRFSAERLKGVDSTLKIQPAELGDSAVYLCASSRDGETQYFGPGTRLLVL.

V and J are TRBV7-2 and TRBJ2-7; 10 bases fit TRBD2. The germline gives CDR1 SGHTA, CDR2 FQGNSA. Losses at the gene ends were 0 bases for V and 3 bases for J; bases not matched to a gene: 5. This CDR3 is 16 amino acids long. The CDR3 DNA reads TGTGCCAGCAGCTTAGCCGGACTAGCGGCCGGCTACGAGCAGTACTTC. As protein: CASSLAGLAAGYEQYF.

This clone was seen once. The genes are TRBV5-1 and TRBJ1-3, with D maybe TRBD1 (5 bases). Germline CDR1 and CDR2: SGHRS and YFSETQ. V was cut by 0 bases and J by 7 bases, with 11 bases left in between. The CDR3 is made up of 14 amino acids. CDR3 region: CASSLDSEGNTIYF. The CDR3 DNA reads TGCGCCAGCAGCTTGGATTCAGAGGGGAACACCATATATTTT. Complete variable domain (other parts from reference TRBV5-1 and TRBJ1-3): KAGVTQTPRYLIKTRGQQVTLSCSPISGHRSVSWYQQTPGQGLQFLFEYFSETQRNKGNFPGRFSGRQFSNSRSEMNVSTLELGDSALYLCASSLDSEGNTIYFGEGSWLTVV.